This entry concerns a single T cell receptor beta chain. Its target antigen remains unknown. One base away there is no much larger clone; base qualities are not given. Donors were 40 or so systemically healthy Caucasian individuals from Russia aged roughly 6 to 95 years. About 10 milliliters of peripheral blood were collected from each donor into EDTA-treated Vacutainer tubes. Ficoll-Paque density-gradient centrifugation was used to isolate PBMCs, with at least 6 million obtained per sample. Total RNA, at least 6 micrograms per sample, was extracted from PBMCs with Trizol reagent. For every donor, flow cytometry on a PBMC aliquot measured the percentage of naive CD45RAhigh/CD27high T cells. The method was 5' RACE. For sequencing, an Illumina HiSeq 2500 was employed. A second PCR of about 7 to 12 cycles was run with a J-beta primer mix and a sample-barcoded 5' primer. A template-switch 5' adaptor carrying 12 random nucleotides introduced a unique molecular identifier onto each TCR beta cDNA molecule. Each sample yielded at least 2.5 million CDR3-containing paired-end reads. All of the RNA was converted into first-strand cDNA using the Mint cDNA synthesis kit, with a TRBC-specific oligonucleotide serving as the primer. Following uracil-DNA glycosylase treatment, all cDNA underwent a first 18-cycle PCR with the universal primers M1SS and BC2_uni_R. The authors processed their data as follows. For normalization, 1 million high-quality reads were randomly selected from each sample, with every read carrying a distinct molecular identifier. Instead of being binned into consensus sequences, reads that shared molecular identifiers were thrown out. MiTCR, set to a Q25 quality threshold and the strictest error-elimination algorithm, was used for CDR3 identification, clonotype clustering and error correction. A nonparametric unseen species model using Euler transformation provided a lower-bound estimate of total TCR beta diversity. TCRdb reprocessing: public reads trimmed at Q25 with fastp, clones called with MiXCR, in-frame beta chains kept. Rows merge per CDR3 protein into single entries with the most common DNA and genes. Clone size and V and J calls follow TCRdb, not the original study. The sample table contains around 520,000 distinct CDR3 sequences; only one count was recorded for about 25% of them. In total, the top ten clones hold about 3.9% of the sample.

This record belongs to a study of blood T cells in healthy people across ages (dated by TCRdb to the mid-2010s). For the wider study: Template switching captured roughly one uniquely barcoded TCR beta cDNA molecule per two T cells in model experiments. Two additional independent replicas of 1 million unique cDNA reads from the same blood draw were analyzed for two donors (one aged 18 to 30 and one aged 80 or older). Using deep sequencing normalized with unique cDNA molecular identifiers, the study measured how TCR beta repertoire diversity changes with age. The donors were divided into four age groups: young (average roughly 17 years), middle-aged (over 35), aged (approximately 59) and long-lived (82). The paper as a whole reports these results and caveats: As age increased, observed TCR beta diversity per million T cells dropped in a roughly linear way, and a significant reduction was already evident by age roughly 40. Compared with the aged group, the long-lived group had more naive CD4+ T cells, fewer expanded clones and increased TCR diversity, suggesting age selection. Total diversity estimates from one million sequenced T cells were considered lower bounds and underestimates. Because the CMV infection status of the donors was unknown, age-related changes in expanded clonotypes may potentially have been confounded. Bulk unsorted PBMC profiling prevented conclusive comparison of naive and antigen-experienced compartments. Observed TCR beta diversity correlated strongly with the percentage of naive T cells measured by flow cytometry.

Another study also made use of these data, one on T cells of mothers and their children. The second study also describes: The donors were nine systemically healthy Caucasian individuals, made up of three mothers and their six children. cDNA synthesis consumed the entire amount of extracted RNA, loaded at about 1.5 ug RNA in each 15 ul reaction. Sample barcodes and 2-4 random nucleotides were added via the M1S primer in the second PCR. Over 8.5 million TCR beta CDR3 reads came from each mother, compared with several million reads from each child. In both related and unrelated pairs, thymic selection shapes the output of TCR recombination in a similar way, with inherited differences having only a minor effect. Normalized repertoire overlap in related mother-child pairs was always slightly higher than in unrelated mother-child pairs, but the difference was never significant. No persistent microchimeric T cell clones were found, with a detection sensitivity of roughly 92 clones per million clonotypes. The study used deep NGS to compare TCR beta repertoires of mothers and children, seeking features distinguishing related mother-child pairs from unrelated individuals. Mothers averaged roughly 36 +/- 4 years of age and children averaged roughly 10 +/- 4 years. Libraries were sequenced on Illumina HiSeq 2000 with 100+100 nt paired-end reads after adapter ligation with NEBNext reagents. To prevent cross-contamination, the mother and child libraries were prepared a month apart and were sequenced in separate runs. For each donor, somewhere between roughly 450,000 and 2,200,000 distinct TCR beta clonotypes were identified. Naive TCR beta clonotypes were estimated from low-frequency clonotypes matched to each donor's FACS-determined naive share, without sorting.

The clonotype originates from a boy aged 2 to 10 in good health. Sequenced sample: blood.

The CDR3 here reads CASGTAISYNEQFF. At the DNA level, the sequence is TGTGCCAGCGGGACCGCCATCTCCTACAATGAGCAGTTCTTC. The chain joins TRBV28 to TRBJ2-1, with the D call perhaps TRBD1 or TRBD2, each one matching 5 bases. V drops 8 bases and J drops 0 bases, leaving 11 bases in between. CDR1 and CDR2 are read off the germline V gene as MDHEN and SYDVKM. Spanning cysteine to phenylalanine, the CDR3 consists of 14 amino acids. Kept here is only the CDR3 DNA, which spans 42 bases and is read in frame from base 1.